Following are 8 T cell receptor beta chains from one sample sequenced in a study of blood T cells in healthy people across ages (dated by TCRdb to between 2014 and 2017). The library came from 5' RACE. Reads for this sample came from an Illumina HiSeq 2500. A second about 7 to 12 cycle PCR used a sample-barcoded 5' primer and a J-beta primer mix. TCRdb handled the public reads itself, with Q25 trimming in fastp and clone calling in MiXCR, and kept productive beta chains. Each CDR3 protein gets just one entry, which takes the most common genes and DNA from the rows behind it. For this sample there are about 730,000 distinct CDR3 sequences; approximately 43% appear just once. Of the sample, 20% to 25% is held by the ten largest clones. The sequencing input was blood. The receptors were sampled from a woman aged 55 to 70 in good health.

On this clonotype itself: This sequence may be a read error, since a much larger clone differs from it by one base. This chain joins TRBV6-2 or TRBV6-3 and TRBJ2-7; no definite D call. The germline V and J ends were trimmed by 11 bases and 4 bases, with 21 bases remaining between them. CDR1 and CDR2 from the germline V gene are MNHEY and SVGEGT. The CDR3 has 14 amino acids. CDR3 region: CAGTNPSVAYEQYF. The CDR3 bases are TGTGCCGGCACAAATCCCTCCGTCGCGTACGAGCAGTACTTC.

This chain uses TRBV28 with TRBJ2-7; 9 bases fit TRBD1. Losses at the gene ends were 9 bases for V and 6 bases for J; bases not matched to a gene: 6. The CDR3 covers 12 residues. CDR1 is MDHEN, CDR2 SYDVKM, per germline. CDR3 amino acids: CASGDRVAEQYF. The CDR3 bases are TGTGCCAGTGGGGACAGGGTGGCCGAGCAGTACTTC.

This clonotype was picked up one time. V and J are TRBV20-1 and TRBJ1-1, with no clear D. Germline assignment: CDR1 DFQATT and CDR2 SNEGSKA (reference sequence). The CDR3 totals 14 residues. V was clipped by 6 bases and J by 0 bases, with 14 bases between them. The CDR3: CSAASHRLNTEAFF. For the CDR3, the DNA is TGCAGTGCCGCCTCACACAGACTGAACACTGAAGCTTTCTTT.

This chain links TRBV4-2 with TRBJ2-5, with D perhaps matching TRBD2 (6 bases). Trimming stripped 0 bases from V and 5 bases from J, with 13 bases between. Germline CDR1 is LGHNA and CDR2 is YNFKEQ. This CDR3 comprises 15 residues. The CDR3 reads CASSQEATSRETQYF. The DNA of the CDR3 is TGTGCCAGCAGCCAAGAGGCCACTAGCAGGGAGACCCAGTACTTC.

This clonotype was detected only once. Just one base apart from a much larger clone, this may be a read error. The chain links TRBV7-6 to TRBJ2-5; D perhaps matches TRBD2 (6 bases). V was cut by 2 bases and J by 11 bases, with 21 bases left in between. The CDR3 covers 15 residues. Germline V lookup: CDR1 SGHVS, CDR2 FNYEAQ. CDR3 DNA: TGTGCCAGCAGCTTATCGTCATTTCCCTTTCGGGAGCAGTACTTC. Protein sequence: CASSLSSFPFREQYF.

The chain joins TRBV11-2 to TRBJ1-4; 10 bases are shared with TRBD1. Germline CDR1 and CDR2: SGHAT and FQNNGV. The CDR3 is made up of 15 amino acids. J gave up 8 bases and V 6 bases, and 9 bases lay outside the gene matches. The CDR3: CASRQTGGKEEKLFF. Written as DNA, the CDR3 is TGTGCCAGCAGGCAGACAGGGGGCAAGGAAGAAAAACTGTTTTTT.

The chain is built from TRBV5-1 and TRBJ1-4; maybe TRBD1 (5 bases). This CDR3 has 15 amino acids. Germline CDR1 reads SGHRS; CDR2 reads YFSETQ. V lost 4 bases and J lost 8, with 18 bases in between. The CDR3 reads CASSPSSGQKEKLFF. CDR3 nucleotides: TGCGCCAGCAGCCCCAGTTCGGGGCAAAAAGAAAAACTGTTTTTT.

This clonotype was found a few times. The gene calls are TRBV20-1 and TRBJ2-5; D might be TRBD2 (6 bases). This CDR3 contains 15 residues. Per germline, CDR1 DFQATT and CDR2 SNEGSKA (reference sequence). Trimming cost V 3 bases and J 3 bases, with 17 bases left between them. CDR3 in DNA: TGCAGTGCTAGTGCCGGTAGCGGAAGAGAAGAGACCCAGTACTTC. It encodes CSASAGSGREETQYF.